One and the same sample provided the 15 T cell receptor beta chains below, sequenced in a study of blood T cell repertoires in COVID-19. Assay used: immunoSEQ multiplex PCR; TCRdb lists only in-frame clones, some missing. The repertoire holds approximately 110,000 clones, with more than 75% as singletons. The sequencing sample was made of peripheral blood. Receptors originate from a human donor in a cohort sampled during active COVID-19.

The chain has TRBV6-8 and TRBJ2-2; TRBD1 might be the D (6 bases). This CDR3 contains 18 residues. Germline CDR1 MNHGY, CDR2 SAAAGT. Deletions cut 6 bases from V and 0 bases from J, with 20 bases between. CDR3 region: CASRHSEDRNANTGELFF. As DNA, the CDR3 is TGTGCCAGCAGGCACTCCGAGGACAGAAACGCGAACACCGGGGAGCTGTTTTTT.

The CDR3 DNA sequence: TGTGCCAGCAGTTTAGAGAATGGGGGGAGGTATGGCTACACCTTC. It is translated as CASSLENGGRYGYTF. The gene calls are TRBV28 and TRBJ1-2; D might be TRBD1 (5 bases). Trimming took off 2 bases at V and 5 bases at J, with 15 bases between the two ends. This CDR3 is built from 15 residues. The V gene's germline CDR1 is MDHEN and CDR2 SYDVKM.

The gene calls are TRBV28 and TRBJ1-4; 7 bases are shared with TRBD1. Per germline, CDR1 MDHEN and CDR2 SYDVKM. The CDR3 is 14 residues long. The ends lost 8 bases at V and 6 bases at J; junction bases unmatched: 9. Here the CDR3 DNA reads TGTGCCAGCCAGACCGGGACAGCCCATGAAAAACTGTTTTTT. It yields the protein CASQTGTAHEKLFF.

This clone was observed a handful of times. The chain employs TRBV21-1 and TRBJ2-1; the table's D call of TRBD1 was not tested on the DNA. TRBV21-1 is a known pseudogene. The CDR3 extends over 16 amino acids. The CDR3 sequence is CASSMDRGISYNEQFF. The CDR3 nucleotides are TGTGCCAGCAGCATGGACAGGGGAATCTCCTACAATGAGCAGTTCTTC.

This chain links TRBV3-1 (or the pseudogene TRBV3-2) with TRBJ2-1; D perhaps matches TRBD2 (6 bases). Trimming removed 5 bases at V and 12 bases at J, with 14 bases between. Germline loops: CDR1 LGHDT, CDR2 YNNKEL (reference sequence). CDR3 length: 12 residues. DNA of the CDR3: TGTGCCAGCAGCGGGCCGGGGGAGATGCAGTTCTTC. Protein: CASSGPGEMQFF.

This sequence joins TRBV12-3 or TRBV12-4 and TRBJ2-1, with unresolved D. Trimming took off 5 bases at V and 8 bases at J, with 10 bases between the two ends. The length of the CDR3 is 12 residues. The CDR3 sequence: CASSPRSDEQFF. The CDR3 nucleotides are TGTGCCAGCAGTCCTAGATCCGATGAGCAGTTCTTC.

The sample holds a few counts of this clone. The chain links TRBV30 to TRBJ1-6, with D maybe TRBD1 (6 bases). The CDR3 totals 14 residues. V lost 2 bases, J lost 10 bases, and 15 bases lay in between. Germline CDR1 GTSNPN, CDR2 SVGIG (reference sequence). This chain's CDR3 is CAWSSWTVDSPLHF. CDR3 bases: TGTGCCTGGAGTAGCTGGACAGTTGACTCACCCCTCCACTTT.

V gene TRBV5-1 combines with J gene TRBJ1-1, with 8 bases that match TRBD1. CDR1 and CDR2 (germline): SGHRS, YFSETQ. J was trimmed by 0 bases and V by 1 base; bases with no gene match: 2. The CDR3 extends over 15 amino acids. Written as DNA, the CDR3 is TGCGCCAGCAGCTTGTGGACAGGGATGAACACTGAAGCTTTCTTT. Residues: CASSLWTGMNTEAFF. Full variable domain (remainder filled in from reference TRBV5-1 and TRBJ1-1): KAGVTQTPRYLIKTRGQQVTLSCSPISGHRSVSWYQQTPGQGLQFLFEYFSETQRNKGNFPGRFSGRQFSNSRSEMNVSTLELGDSALYLCASSLWTGMNTEAFFGQGTRLTVV.

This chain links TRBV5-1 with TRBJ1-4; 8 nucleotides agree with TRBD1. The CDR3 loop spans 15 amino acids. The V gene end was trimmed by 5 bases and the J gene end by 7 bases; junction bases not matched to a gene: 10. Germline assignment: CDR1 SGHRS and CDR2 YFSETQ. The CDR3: CASRIQTGETEKLFF. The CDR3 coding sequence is TGCGCCAGCAGAATACAGACAGGGGAGACTGAAAAACTGTTTTTT.

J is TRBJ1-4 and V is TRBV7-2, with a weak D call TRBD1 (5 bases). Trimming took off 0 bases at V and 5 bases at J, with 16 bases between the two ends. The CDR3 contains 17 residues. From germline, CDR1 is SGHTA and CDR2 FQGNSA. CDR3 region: CASSLAALTGGNEKLFF. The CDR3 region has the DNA TGTGCCAGCAGCTTAGCGGCCCTAACAGGTGGAAATGAAAAACTGTTTTTT.

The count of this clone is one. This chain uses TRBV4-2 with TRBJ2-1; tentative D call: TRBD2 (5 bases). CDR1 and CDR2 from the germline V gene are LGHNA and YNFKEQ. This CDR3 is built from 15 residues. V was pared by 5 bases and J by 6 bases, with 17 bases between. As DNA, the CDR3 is TGTGCCAGCAGCGATGTGGGAGATCTCGCCAATGAGCAGTTCTTC. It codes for CASSDVGDLANEQFF.

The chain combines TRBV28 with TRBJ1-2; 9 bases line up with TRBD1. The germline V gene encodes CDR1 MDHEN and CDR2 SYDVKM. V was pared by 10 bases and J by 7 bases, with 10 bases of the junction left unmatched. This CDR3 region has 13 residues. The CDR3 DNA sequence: TGTGCCACCGGGTCCGGGACAGGGTTTGGCTACACCTTC. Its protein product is CATGSGTGFGYTF.

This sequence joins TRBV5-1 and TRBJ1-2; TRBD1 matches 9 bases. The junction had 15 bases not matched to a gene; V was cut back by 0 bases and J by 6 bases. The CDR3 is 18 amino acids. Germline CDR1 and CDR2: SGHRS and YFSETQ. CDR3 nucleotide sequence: TGCGCCAGCAGCTTGGAGGAGCTGGGACAGGGTACTCGAAATGGCTACACCTTC. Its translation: CASSLEELGQGTRNGYTF.

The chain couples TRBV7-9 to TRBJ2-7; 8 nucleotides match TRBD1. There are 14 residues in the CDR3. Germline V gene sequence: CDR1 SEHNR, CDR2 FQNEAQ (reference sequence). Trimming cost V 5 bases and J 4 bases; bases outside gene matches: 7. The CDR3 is CASSGSGQAYEQYF. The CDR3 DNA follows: TGTGCCAGCAGCGGCTCGGGACAGGCGTACGAGCAGTACTTC.

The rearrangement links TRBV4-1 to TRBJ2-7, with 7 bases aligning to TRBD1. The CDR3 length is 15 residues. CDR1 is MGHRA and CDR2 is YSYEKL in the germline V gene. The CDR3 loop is CPPRRLETGPYEQYF. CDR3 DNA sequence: TGCCCCCCCCGCCGACTGGAGACAGGGCCCTACGAGCAGTACTTC.